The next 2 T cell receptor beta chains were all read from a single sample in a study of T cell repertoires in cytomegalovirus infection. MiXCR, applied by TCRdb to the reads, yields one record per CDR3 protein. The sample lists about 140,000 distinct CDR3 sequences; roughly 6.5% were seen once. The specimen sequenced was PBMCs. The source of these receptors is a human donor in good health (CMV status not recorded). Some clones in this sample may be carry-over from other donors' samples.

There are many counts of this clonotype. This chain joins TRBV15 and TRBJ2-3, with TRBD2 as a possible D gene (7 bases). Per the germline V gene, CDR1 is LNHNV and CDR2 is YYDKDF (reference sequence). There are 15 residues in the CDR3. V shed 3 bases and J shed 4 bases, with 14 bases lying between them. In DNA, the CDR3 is TGTGCCACCAGCAGGGGAGGGGGTAGGCCAGATACGCAGTATTTT. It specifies CATSRGGGRPDTQYF. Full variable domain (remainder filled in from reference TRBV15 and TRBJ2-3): DAMVIQNPRYQVTQFGKPVTLSCSQTLNHNVMYWYQQKSSQAPKLLFHYYDKDFNNEADTPDNFQSRRPNTSFCFLDIRSPGLGDTAMYLCATSRGGGRPDTQYFGPGTRLTVL.

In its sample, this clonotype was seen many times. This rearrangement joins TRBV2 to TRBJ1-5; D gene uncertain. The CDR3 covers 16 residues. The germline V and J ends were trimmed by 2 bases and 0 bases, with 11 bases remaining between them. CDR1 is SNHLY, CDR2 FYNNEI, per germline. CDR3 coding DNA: TGTGCCAGCAGTGAATTGGGGTCTTATAGCAATCAGCCCCAGCATTTT. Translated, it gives CASSELGSYSNQPQHF. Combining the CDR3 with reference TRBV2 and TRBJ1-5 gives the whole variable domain EPEVTQTPSHQVTQMGQEVILRCVPISNHLYFYWYRQILGQKVEFLVSFYNNEISEKSEIFDDQFSVERPDGSNFTLKIRSTKLEDSAMYFCASSELGSYSNQPQHFGDGTRLSIL.